A single sample gave rise to the 18 T cell receptor beta chains below, sequenced in a study of shared clonotypes between healthy human individuals. Assay used: immunoSEQ multiplex PCR; TCRdb lists only in-frame clones, some missing. The profile shows approximately 1,000,000 clones, 75% to 80% of them singletons. The specimen sequenced was memory CD4+ T cells from PBMCs. As for subset: CD45RA-negative fraction. All receptors derive from a man between 18 and 35 years old in good health. Some clones in this sample may be carry-over from other donors' samples.

This chain joins TRBV5-5 and TRBJ2-5, with D possibly being TRBD1 or TRBD2 (5 bases each). The V gene lost 4 bases and the J gene lost 3 bases, with 13 bases spanning the gap. The CDR3 length is 14 residues. The germline CDR1 and CDR2 sequences are SGHKS and YYEKEE (reference sequence). For the CDR3, the DNA is TGTGCCAGCAGCCTGGGACCCCTTGAAGAGACCCAGTACTTC. This encodes CASSLGPLEETQYF.

The chain is built from TRBV25-1 and TRBJ2-5; 7 nucleotides match TRBD2. The junction had 12 bases not matched to a gene; V was cut back by 3 bases and J by 5 bases. This CDR3 contains 16 residues. The germline V gene encodes CDR1 MGHDK and CDR2 SYGVNS. For the CDR3, the DNA is TGTGCCAGCAGTGACCAAGGACTAGAAGCCCGGGAGACCCAGTACTTC. It translates to CASSDQGLEARETQYF.

CDR3 bases: TGTGCCAGCAGTGCAAGACAGGTCCCGGGGGGTGGCTACACCTTC. Protein product: CASSARQVPGGGYTF. The rearrangement uses TRBV6-5 and TRBJ1-2; possibly TRBD1 for D (6 bases). This CDR3 region has 15 residues. The V gene's germline CDR1 is MNHEY and CDR2 SVGAGI. V was clipped by 5 bases and J by 7 bases, with 20 bases between them.

The V call is TRBV6-5, the J call TRBJ2-1, with D uncertain. The V end was cut by 2 bases, the J end by 4 bases, with 3 bases between. CDR3 length: 12 residues. CDR1 and CDR2 from the germline V gene are MNHEY and SVGAGI. As DNA, the CDR3 is TGTGCCAGCAGTTACGGTTACAATGAGCAGTTCTTC. It codes for CASSYGYNEQFF.

The rearrangement links TRBV18 to TRBJ1-3; no definite D call. Germline V gene data show CDR1 as KGHSH and CDR2 as LQKENI. The CDR3 loop spans 17 amino acids. V lost 1 base, J lost 2 bases, and 15 bases lay in between. The CDR3 reads CASSPQARSYAGNTIYF. In nucleotides, the CDR3 is TGTGCCAGCTCACCACAGGCCAGAAGCTACGCTGGAAACACCATATATTTT.

CDR3 protein: CASSMGGVRNQPQHF. In DNA, the CDR3 is TGTGCCAGTAGTATGGGGGGAGTCCGCAATCAGCCCCAGCATTTT. The rearrangement joins TRBV19 to TRBJ1-5; TRBD1 might be the D (5 bases). Germline-derived CDR1 and CDR2 are LNHDA and SQIVND (reference sequence). CDR3 length equals 15 residues. The ends were cut back, 3 bases at V and 2 bases at J, with 11 bases in the middle.

The chain carries TRBV15 and TRBJ1-5, with D perhaps TRBD1 (5 bases). Germline V gene data show CDR1 as LNHNV and CDR2 as YYDKDF (reference sequence). Deletions cut 0 bases from V and 6 bases from J, with 15 bases between. The CDR3 length is 16 residues. Written as DNA, the CDR3 is TGTGCCACCAGCAGAGAGGGTTCGGGCAGGGCTCAGCCCCAGCATTTT. Encoded protein: CATSREGSGRAQPQHF.

V usage is TRBV28 and J usage is TRBJ2-5; D is perhaps TRBD1 or TRBD2 (5 bases each). There are 14 residues in the CDR3. The germline CDR1 and CDR2 sequences are MDHEN and SYDVKM. The V and J ends lost 5 bases and 5 bases respectively, with 15 bases between them. CDR3 in amino acids: CASSPTGPSETQYF. As DNA, the CDR3 is TGTGCCAGCAGTCCCACGGGACCCTCGGAGACCCAGTACTTC.

The genes are TRBV7-9 and TRBJ1-2; no firm D call. V lost 3 bases and J 6 bases, leaving 14 bases between the germline ends. The V gene's germline CDR1 is SEHNR and CDR2 FQNEAQ (reference sequence). This CDR3 spans 14 amino acids. The CDR3 DNA follows: TGTGCCAGCAGCTTGATTGCGGCCGGGAATGGCTACACCTTC. It specifies CASSLIAAGNGYTF. Full variable domain (rest looked up from reference TRBV7-9 and TRBJ1-2): DTGVSQNPRHKITKRGQNVTFRCDPISEHNRLYWYRQTLGQGPEFLTYFQNEAQLEKSRLLSDRFSAERPKGSFSTLEIQRTEQGDSAMYLCASSLIAAGNGYTFGSGTRLTVV.

V gene TRBV5-1 combines with J gene TRBJ1-5, with D tentatively TRBD1 (6 bases). Germline values: CDR1 SGHRS, CDR2 YFSETQ. CDR3 length: 15 residues. The V gene lost 7 bases and the J gene lost 2 bases, with 16 bases spanning the gap. DNA for the CDR3: TGCGCCAGCGCCCCCTGGGGGGGCGGCAATCAGCCCCAGCATTTT. It encodes CASAPWGGGNQPQHF.

The CDR3 nucleotides read TGTGCCAGCAGTTTCCCTCGCACAGATACGCAGTATTTT. Translated, it gives CASSFPRTDTQYF. This chain connects TRBV28 to TRBJ2-3, with D unclear. The germline V gene encodes CDR1 MDHEN and CDR2 SYDVKM. V was trimmed by 3 bases and J by 1 base, leaving 5 bases between them. CDR3 size: 13 residues.

The gene calls are TRBV6-6 and TRBJ1-1; TRBD1 matches at 7 bases. From germline, CDR1 is MNHNY and CDR2 SVGAGI (reference sequence). Trimming removed 2 bases from V and 1 base from J; junction bases left unmatched: 4. This CDR3 region has 15 residues. The CDR3 is CASSYTYRGNTEAFF. DNA for the CDR3: TGTGCCAGCAGTTACACGTACAGGGGGAACACTGAAGCTTTCTTT.

The rearrangement uses TRBV7-2 and TRBJ1-1; 8 bases agree with TRBD1. Losses at the gene ends were 4 bases for V and 5 bases for J; bases not matched to a gene: 6. Germline V CDR1 and CDR2: SGHTA, FQGNSA. The CDR3 contains 14 residues. CDR3 protein: CASSSNRGMTEAFF. DNA for the CDR3: TGTGCCAGCAGCTCGAACAGGGGGATGACTGAAGCTTTCTTT.

Points on this clone: A much larger clone lies a single base off, so this may be a read error. J is TRBJ2-7 and V is TRBV28; 7 bases line up with TRBD2. The CDR3 totals 11 residues. The V and J ends lost 6 bases and 8 bases, in that order; junction bases with no gene match: 4. Per germline, CDR1 MDHEN and CDR2 SYDVKM. CDR3 sequence (DNA): TGTGCCAGCAGCCCCGGGGGGAAGCAGTACTTC. Encoded protein: CASSPGGKQYF. Combining the CDR3 with reference TRBV28 and TRBJ2-7 gives the whole variable domain DVKVTQSSRYLVKRTGEKVFLECVQDMDHENMFWYRQDPGLGLRLIYFSYDVKMKEKGDIPEGYSVSREKKERFSLILESASTNQTSMYLCASSPGGKQYFGPGTRLTVT.

Regarding this clone: The same CDR3 arises from other DNA sequences in this sample as well. The chain recombines TRBV5-6 with TRBJ1-2; possible D gene TRBD1, 6 bases. Germline loops: CDR1 SGHDT, CDR2 YYEEEE. The CDR3 runs 12 residues. V was trimmed by 0 bases and J by 8 bases, leaving 8 bases between them. DNA of the CDR3: TGTGCCAGCAGCTTGGCCGGGGGCGGCTACACCTTC. Protein product: CASSLAGGGYTF.

The rearrangement uses TRBV20-1 and TRBJ2-5; D is uncertain. V lost 5 bases to trimming and J lost 4 bases, with 8 bases between them. The CDR3 sequence is 11 residues long. Germline loops: CDR1 DFQATT, CDR2 SNEGSKA (reference sequence). CDR3 in amino acids: CSARHGETQYF. The CDR3 coding sequence is TGCAGTGCTCGGCACGGAGAGACCCAGTACTTC.

This chain uses TRBV27 with TRBJ1-2; 10 nucleotides agree with TRBD1. This CDR3 has 15 residues. CDR1 and CDR2 from the germline V gene are MNHEY and SMNVEV (reference sequence). V lost 6 bases, J lost 4 bases, and 8 bases stayed unmatched. The CDR3 sequence: CASRNPGQGFYGYTF. The CDR3 nucleotides read TGTGCCAGCAGAAATCCGGGACAGGGGTTCTATGGCTACACCTTC.

Worth noting for this clone: Additional DNA sequences in this sample encode the identical CDR3. The chain uses TRBV18 and TRBJ2-7; D perhaps matches TRBD1 (6 bases). This CDR3 is 13 amino acids long. V gave up 0 bases and J gave up 3 bases, with 6 bases separating them. From germline, CDR1 is KGHSH and CDR2 LQKENI. In DNA, the CDR3 is TGTGCCAGCTCACCACCAGGGGGCTACGAGCAGTACTTC. Protein product: CASSPPGGYEQYF.